This T cell receptor beta chain was identified during a study of CD8+ T cells in alopecia areata. Broader study findings: Affected scalp, especially in alopecia totalis/universalis, had a higher clonality than normal scalp did. Among the top 100, expanded CD8+ clones, as well as scalp clonality, were significantly decreased by tofacitinib. Many expanded lesional clones persisted in scalp and blood during tofacitinib treatment.

Comments on this clone: As yet, its antigen is unknown.

Trimming took 1 base from V and 3 from J, leaving 10 bases between them. CDR1 SQVTM and CDR2 ANQGSEA come from the germline V gene. This CDR3 contains 13 residues. Reverse transcription of extracted RNA yielded cDNA, which provided the sequencing template. Sequenced by immunoSEQ multiplex PCR; TCRdb stores in-frame clones only, minus some. The table includes roughly 200,000 clones, around 56% detected once. Treatment reported: oral pan-JAK inhibitor, 5-10 mg twice daily. Sequencing used CD4+ T cells sorted from blood, obtained at week 4, from a patient treated with tofacitinib. The chain recombines TRBV29-1 with TRBJ2-7; D is undetermined. This TCR came from a human donor with alopecia areata. The CDR3 DNA sequence: TGCAGCGTTGAAGTGGGAAGGGACTACGAGCAGTACTTC. Amino acid sequence: CSVEVGRDYEQYF.